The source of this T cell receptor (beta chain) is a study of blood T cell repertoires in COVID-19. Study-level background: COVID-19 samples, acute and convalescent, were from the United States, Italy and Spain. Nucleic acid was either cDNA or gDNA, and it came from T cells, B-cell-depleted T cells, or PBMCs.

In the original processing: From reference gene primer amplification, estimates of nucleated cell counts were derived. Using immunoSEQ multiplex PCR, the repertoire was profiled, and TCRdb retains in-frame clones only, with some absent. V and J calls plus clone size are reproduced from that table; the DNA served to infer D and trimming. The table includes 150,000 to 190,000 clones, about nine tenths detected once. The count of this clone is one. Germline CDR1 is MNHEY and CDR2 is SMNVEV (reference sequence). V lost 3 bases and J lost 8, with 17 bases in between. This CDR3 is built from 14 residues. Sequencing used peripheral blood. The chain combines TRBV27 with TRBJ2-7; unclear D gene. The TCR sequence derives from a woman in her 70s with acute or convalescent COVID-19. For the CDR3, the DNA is TGTGCCAGCAGTTTCCAGAGAGCGCCATACAAGCAGTACTTC. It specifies CASSFQRAPYKQYF.